This TCR beta chain was sequenced during a study of cytomegalovirus exposure and HLA in healthy donors. Points from the study as a whole: Reported performance of the classifier showed diagnosis of cytomegalovirus status with high specificity and sensitivity. Highly shared variants forming one cluster were likely a sequencing artifact. Association of a missense DCLRE1C variant with TCR beta V- and J-gene trimming was reported in a later analysis.

PCR used 60 Vbeta primers and 13 Jbeta primers. The data were produced by immunoSEQ multiplex PCR, yet TCRdb's version contains in-frame clones alone and is incomplete. The listing contains under 200,000 clones. Trimming cost V 2 bases and J 1 base; bases outside gene matches: 6. Germline-derived CDR1 and CDR2 are SGHVS and FQNEAQ. The CDR3 spans 17 residues. Note on this clone: Antigen: not known.

The sequenced sample consisted of PBMCs. V gene TRBV7-8 combines with J gene TRBJ2-3, with TRBD2 matching over 10 bases. This receptor was taken from a young man in good health and CMV-seronegative. Here the CDR3 DNA reads TGTGCCAGCAGCTTACCAACTAGCGGGATCCGCACAGATACGCAGTATTTT. Encoded protein: CASSLPTSGIRTDTQYF.